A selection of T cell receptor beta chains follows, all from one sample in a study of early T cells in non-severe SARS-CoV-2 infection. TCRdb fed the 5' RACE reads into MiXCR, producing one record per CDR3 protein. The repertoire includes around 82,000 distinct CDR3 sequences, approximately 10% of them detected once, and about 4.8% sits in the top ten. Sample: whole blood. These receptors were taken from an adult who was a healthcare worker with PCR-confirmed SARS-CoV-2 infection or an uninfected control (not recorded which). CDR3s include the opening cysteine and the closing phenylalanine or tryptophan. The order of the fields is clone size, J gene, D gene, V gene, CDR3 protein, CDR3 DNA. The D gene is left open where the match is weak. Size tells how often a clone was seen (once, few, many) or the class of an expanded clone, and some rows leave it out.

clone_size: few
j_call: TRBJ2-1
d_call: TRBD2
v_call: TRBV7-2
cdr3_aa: CASSLPSSGGAPDEQFF
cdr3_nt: TGTGCCAGCAGCTTACCCTCTAGCGGGGGGGCCCCTGATGAGCAGTTCTTC

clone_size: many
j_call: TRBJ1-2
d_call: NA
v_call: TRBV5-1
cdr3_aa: CASSLEGPYGYTF
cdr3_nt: TGCGCCAGCAGCTTGGAAGGGCCCTATGGCTACACCTTC

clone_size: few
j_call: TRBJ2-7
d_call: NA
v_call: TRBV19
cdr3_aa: CASRQQGSYEQYF
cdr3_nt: TGTGCCAGTAGACAACAGGGTTCCTACGAGCAGTACTTC

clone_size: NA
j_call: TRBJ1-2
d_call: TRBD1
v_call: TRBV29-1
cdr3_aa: CSVSPGQGSGYTF
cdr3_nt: TGCAGCGTTTCACCGGGACAGGGAAGTGGCTACACCTTC

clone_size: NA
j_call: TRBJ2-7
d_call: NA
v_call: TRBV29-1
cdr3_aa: CSAYGQTYEQYF
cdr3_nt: TGCAGCGCGTACGGACAGACCTACGAGCAGTACTTC

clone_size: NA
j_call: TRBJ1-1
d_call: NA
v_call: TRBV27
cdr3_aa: CASGTLPTPALKAFF
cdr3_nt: TGTGCCAGCGGGACACTACCCACTCCAGCACTGAAGGCTTTCTTT

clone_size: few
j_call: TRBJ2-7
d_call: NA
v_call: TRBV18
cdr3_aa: CASSPLHRGVEQYF
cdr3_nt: TGTGCCAGCTCACCTCTGCATAGAGGGGTCGAGCAGTACTTC

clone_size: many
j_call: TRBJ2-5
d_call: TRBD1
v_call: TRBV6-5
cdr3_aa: CASTQTGGLETQYF
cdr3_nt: TGTGCCAGCACCCAAACAGGGGGCTTGGAGACCCAGTACTTC

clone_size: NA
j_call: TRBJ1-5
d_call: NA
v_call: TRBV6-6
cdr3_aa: CASSYKEVVNQPQHF
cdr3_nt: TGTGCCAGCAGTTACAAGGAGGTGGTGAATCAGCCCCAGCATTTT

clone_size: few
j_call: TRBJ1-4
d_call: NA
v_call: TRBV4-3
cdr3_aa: CASSQEGTGREKLFF
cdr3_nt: TGCGCCAGCAGCCAAGAGGGGACCGGGCGGGAAAAACTGTTTTTT

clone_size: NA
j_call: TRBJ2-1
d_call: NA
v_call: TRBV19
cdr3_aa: CASSLGAGSYNEQFF
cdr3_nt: TGTGCCAGTAGTCTTGGGGCAGGCTCCTACAATGAGCAGTTCTTC

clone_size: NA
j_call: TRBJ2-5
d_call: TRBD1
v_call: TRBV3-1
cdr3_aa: CASSRKRQGAQETQYF
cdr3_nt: TGTGCCAGCAGCCGCAAGCGACAGGGGGCCCAAGAGACCCAGTACTTC

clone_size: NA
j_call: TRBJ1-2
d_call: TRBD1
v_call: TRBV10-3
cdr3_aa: CAISAGTGYGYTF
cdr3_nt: TGTGCCATCAGCGCCGGGACAGGCTATGGCTACACCTTC

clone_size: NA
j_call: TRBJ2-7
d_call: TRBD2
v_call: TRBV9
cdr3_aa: CASSVGLAGGFEQYF
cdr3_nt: TGTGCCAGCAGCGTAGGACTAGCGGGGGGATTCGAGCAGTACTTC

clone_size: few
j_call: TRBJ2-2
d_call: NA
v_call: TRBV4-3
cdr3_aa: CASSQDRSWGGELFF
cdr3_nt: TGCGCCAGCAGCCAAGACCGAAGCTGGGGTGGGGAGCTGTTTTTT

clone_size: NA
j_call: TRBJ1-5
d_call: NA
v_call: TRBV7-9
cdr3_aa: CASSPDGNSNQPQHF
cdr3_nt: TGTGCCAGCAGCCCTGACGGAAATAGCAATCAGCCCCAGCATTTT

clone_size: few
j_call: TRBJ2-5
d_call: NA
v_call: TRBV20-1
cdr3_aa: CSASEQQETQYF
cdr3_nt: TGCAGTGCTAGTGAGCAACAAGAGACCCAGTACTTC

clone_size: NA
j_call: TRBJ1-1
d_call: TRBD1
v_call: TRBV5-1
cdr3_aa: CASSLASGTGEEAFF
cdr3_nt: TGCGCCAGCAGCTTGGCCTCCGGGACAGGGGAAGAAGCTTTCTTT

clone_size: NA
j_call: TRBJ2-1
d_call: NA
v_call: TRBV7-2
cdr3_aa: CASSLIALGSSYNEQFF
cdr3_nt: TGTGCCAGCAGCTTGATAGCGCTTGGTAGCTCCTACAATGAGCAGTTCTTC

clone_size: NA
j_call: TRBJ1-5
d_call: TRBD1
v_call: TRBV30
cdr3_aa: CAWSMTGGVNQPQHF
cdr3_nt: TGTGCCTGGAGTATGACAGGGGGAGTTAATCAGCCCCAGCATTTT

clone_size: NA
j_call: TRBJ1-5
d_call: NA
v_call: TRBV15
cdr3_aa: CATSRDWGSGQPQHF
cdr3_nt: TGTGCCACCAGCAGAGATTGGGGGTCCGGCCAGCCCCAGCATTTT

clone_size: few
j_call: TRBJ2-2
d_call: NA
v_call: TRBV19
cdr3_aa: CASRLQGNTGELFF
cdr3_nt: TGTGCCAGTAGATTACAGGGTAACACCGGGGAGCTGTTTTTT

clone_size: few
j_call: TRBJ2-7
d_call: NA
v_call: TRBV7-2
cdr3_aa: CASSLKTTYEQYF
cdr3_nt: TGTGCCAGCAGCTTGAAGACAACCTACGAGCAGTACTTC

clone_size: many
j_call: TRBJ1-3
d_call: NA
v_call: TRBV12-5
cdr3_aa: CASGRPQGAGGNTIYF
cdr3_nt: TGTGCTAGTGGTCGGCCCCAGGGTGCGGGAGGAAACACCATATATTTT